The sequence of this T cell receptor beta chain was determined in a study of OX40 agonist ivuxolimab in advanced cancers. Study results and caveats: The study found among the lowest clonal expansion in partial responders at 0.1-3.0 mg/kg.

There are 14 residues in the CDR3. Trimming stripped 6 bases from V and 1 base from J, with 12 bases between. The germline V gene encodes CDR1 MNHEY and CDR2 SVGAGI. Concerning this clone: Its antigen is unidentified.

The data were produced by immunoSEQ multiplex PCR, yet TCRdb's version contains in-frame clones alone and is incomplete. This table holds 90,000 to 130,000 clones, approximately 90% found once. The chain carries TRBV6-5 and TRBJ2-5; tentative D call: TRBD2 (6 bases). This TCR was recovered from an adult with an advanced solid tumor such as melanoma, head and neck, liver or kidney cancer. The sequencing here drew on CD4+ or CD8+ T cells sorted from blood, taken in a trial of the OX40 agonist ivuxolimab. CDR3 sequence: CASRPGLRQETQYF. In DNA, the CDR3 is TGTGCCAGCAGACCGGGACTCCGCCAAGAGACCCAGTACTTC.